The 11 T cell receptor beta chains in this list originate from one sample, sequenced in a study of blood T cell repertoires in COVID-19. Method: immunoSEQ multiplex PCR; TCRdb's copy keeps in-frame clones and lacks some. The table has 79,000 or so clones, 87% seen once. The sequenced sample was peripheral blood. The receptors shown here come from a human donor in a cohort sampled during active COVID-19.

This chain uses TRBV14 with TRBJ1-5; TRBD1 matches 9 bases. The CDR3 has 17 residues. Germline CDR1 SGHDN, CDR2 FVKESK. Trimming removed 0 bases from V and 7 bases from J; junction bases left unmatched: 10. CDR3 region: CASSQEYRGRSRQPQHF. The CDR3 bases are TGTGCCAGCAGCCAAGAGTACAGGGGGCGGTCTAGGCAGCCCCAGCATTTT.

The chain links TRBV7-9 to TRBJ1-6; D might be TRBD1 (6 bases). Trimming stripped 3 bases from V and 10 bases from J, with 13 bases between. This CDR3 comprises 14 residues. Germline CDR1 and CDR2: SEHNR and FQNEAQ (reference sequence). CDR3 nucleotide sequence: TGTGCCAGCAGCTTTACGGGGGGCAGATCACCCCTCCACTTT. It is translated as CASSFTGGRSPLHF.

The V and J genes are TRBV7-2 and TRBJ2-7, with D possibly TRBD1 on 6 matching bases. This CDR3 is 16 amino acids long. The ends were cut back, 0 bases at V and 5 bases at J, with 17 bases in the middle. Germline CDR1 and CDR2: SGHTA and FQGNSA. The CDR3, as DNA: TGTGCCAGCAGCTTAGCTGAGGGCAGGGGTCGCAACGAGCAGTACTTC. Encoded protein: CASSLAEGRGRNEQYF.

The rearrangement links TRBV3-1 (or the pseudogene TRBV3-2) to TRBJ2-7, with TRBD2 as a possible D gene (6 bases). Per germline, CDR1 LGHDT and CDR2 YNNKEL (reference sequence). Between the trimmed V and J ends, which lost 4 bases and 2 bases, there was a span of 21 bases. There are 17 residues in the CDR3. In DNA, the CDR3 is TGTGCCAGCAGCCTCCGAGGATCCGGGAGCGGCGCCTACGAGCAGTACTTC. This gives the protein CASSLRGSGSGAYEQYF.

This clone has a single count. The chain joins TRBV5-1 to TRBJ1-2; 9 bases fit TRBD1. The germline CDR1 and CDR2 sequences are SGHRS and YFSETQ. The CDR3 contains 17 residues. The trim removed 4 bases at V and 3 bases at J, leaving 13 bases unmatched. The CDR3 reads CASSPSLLQGADYGYTF. DNA of the CDR3: TGCGCCAGCAGCCCCTCTCTCCTACAGGGGGCGGACTATGGCTACACCTTC.

This chain links TRBV28 with TRBJ1-1; 7 bases are shared with TRBD1. The length of the CDR3 is 14 residues. Germline V gene sequence: CDR1 MDHEN, CDR2 SYDVKM. The V and J ends lost 5 bases and 0 bases, in that order; junction bases with no gene match: 3. The CDR3 region is CASSPTGMNTEAFF. Here the CDR3 DNA reads TGTGCCAGCAGTCCGACAGGGATGAACACTGAAGCTTTCTTT.

V is TRBV18 and J is TRBJ1-1, with D unclear. The CDR3 contains 14 residues. In germline, CDR1 is KGHSH, CDR2 LQKENI. Trimming cost V 2 bases and J 4 bases, with 11 bases left between them. In DNA form, the CDR3 reads TGTGCCAGCTCACCAGCGGAGGGTGGCACTGAAGCTTTCTTT. Its translation: CASSPAEGGTEAFF.

J is TRBJ2-2 and V is TRBV19; 11 bases agree with TRBD1. Germline-derived CDR1 and CDR2 are LNHDA and SQIVND (reference sequence). The V segment lost 8 bases and the J segment 3 bases; nucleotides outside the gene matches: 5. The length of the CDR3 is 15 residues. CDR3 region: CASWTGGQDTGELFF. CDR3 in DNA: TGTGCCAGTTGGACAGGGGGCCAAGACACCGGGGAGCTGTTTTTT.

The gene calls are TRBV4-1 and TRBJ1-1; 7 nucleotides line up with TRBD1. Germline V gives CDR1 MGHRA, CDR2 YSYEKL. V was pared by 1 base and J by 1 base, with 3 bases of the junction left unmatched. The CDR3 has 15 amino acids. This CDR3 is CASSQGQGGNTEAFF. In nucleotides, the CDR3 is TGCGCCAGCAGCCAAGGACAGGGAGGGAACACTGAAGCTTTCTTT.

CDR3 protein: CASSRQGGSNEKLFF. CDR3 in DNA: TGTGCCAGTAGTCGACAGGGCGGTTCTAATGAAAAACTGTTTTTT. The chain uses TRBV19 and TRBJ1-4, with TRBD1 identical over 7 bases. V dropped 5 bases and J dropped 3; count of bases not matched to a gene: 6. The germline V gene has CDR1 LNHDA and CDR2 SQIVND (reference sequence). The CDR3 is 15 residues long.

The chain uses TRBV27 and TRBJ2-1, with unresolved D. Trimming cost V 2 bases and J 3 bases, with 8 bases left between them. CDR3 length equals 14 residues. Germline V gives CDR1 MNHEY, CDR2 SMNVEV (reference sequence). CDR3 sequence (DNA): TGTGCCAGCAGTTTAGTCGGAGACTACAATGAGCAGTTCTTC. Amino acid sequence: CASSLVGDYNEQFF.